The clone carrying this T cell receptor beta chain turned up a few times. The antigen remains unidentified. The sample is drawn from a study of cytomegalovirus exposure and HLA in healthy donors. Study-wide context: Unique TCR beta sequences numbering 117 million came from 150 million to 200 million T cells in an earlier analysis. General study results and limits: Segments of the TCR beta V type were, in most cases, productive about 90% or about 30% of the time in an earlier analysis. Donors were assumed by presence/absence analyses to have roughly uniform sequencing depth. The study put 150 or so TCR beta chains on its list as cytomegalovirus-associated.

In germline, CDR1 is ENHRY, CDR2 SYGVKD. The CDR3 length is 15 residues. V dropped 1 base and J dropped 2; count of bases not matched to a gene: 2. The PCR contained 60 Vbeta and 13 Jbeta primers. The data were produced by immunoSEQ multiplex PCR, yet TCRdb's version contains in-frame clones alone and is incomplete. Here the sample spans 100,000 to 150,000 clones, around 76% being singletons. V gene TRBV10-3 combines with J gene TRBJ2-7; 10 positions match TRBD2. This clonotype was obtained from a male donor in good health and CMV-seronegative. The sequenced sample consisted of PBMCs. CDR3 nucleotide sequence: TGTGCCATCAGTGAGTGGACTAGCGGCACCTACGAGCAGTACTTC. Translating it yields CAISEWTSGTYEQYF.